This T cell receptor (beta chain) was obtained from a study of shared clonotypes between healthy human individuals (dated by TCRdb to between 2020 and 2021). Regarding the complete study: A few men and two women, aged 18 to 49 years, made up the cohort. For each donor, CD4 naive and CD4 memory were each given three plates, CD8 naive was given two plates, and CD8 memory was given one plate. Leukapheresis yielded between about 0.85 and 10 billion PBMCs per donor. Libraries were prepared and TCR repertoires were sequenced by different laboratories using diverse techniques, in order to increase sequencing depth and limit assay-specific biases. The study deeply sequenced blood TCR repertoires of five healthy adults to estimate repertoire size and the extent of clonotype sharing between individuals. Beyond this particular receptor, the publication reports: Sampling was restricted to blood, and TCR repertoires in tissue are likely to differ from TCR repertoires in blood. Pairwise subsampling indicated that sequencing depth was expected to affect the degree of clonotype sharing among donors. Because the study included a small number of donors, the genetic and exposure-history diversity represented was limited. Compared with non-shared clonotypes, clonotypes shared by all four sorted-subset donors had higher generation probabilities. Rarefaction of sorted-subset datasets indicated incomplete sequencing despite the large sequencing depth. When a few donors were compared, the shared fraction of clonotypes was 5% to 6.5% for naive CD4, approximately 3.5% for naive CD8, more than 2% for memory CD4, and about 0.36% for memory CD8. Estimated clonotype richness was generally larger for naive than for memory subsets.

Comment on this clone: The clone's antigen remains unknown. Base qualities are missing; no much larger clone stands one base away.

Using the deep immunoSEQ assay, TCR CDR3 regions were amplified from genomic DNA by multiplex PCR. Extracted genomic DNA from each cell subset was distributed evenly across all wells of several immunoSEQ 96-well plates, and each plate was treated as a replicate. For sorted subsets, each replicate PCR was loaded with 200 to 250 ng genomic DNA, equivalent to about 30,000 T cell genomes. Purified libraries were measured with a Qubit 3.0 fluorometer, size-checked on a Bioanalyzer 2100, and measured again with the KAPA Library Quantification kit. Every immunoSEQ 96-well plate was sequenced on a separate single-read 150-cycle Illumina NextSeq 550 flow cell. As for how the authors treated the data: Because the immunoSEQ output included only junctional sequences and no quality scores, the filtering could not be the same as the filtering used for full-length reads. Sequences were annotated with PyIR, a Python wrapper for IgBLAST v1.9, using IMGT germline references to assign V/J genes and CDR3. Reads with weak V/J assignments (E-value above 1e-6), missing CDR3, stop codons, out-of-frame junctions, or ambiguous translated residues were removed. V3J clonotypes were defined as sequences sharing the same inferred V gene, J gene, and CDR3 amino acid sequence. Percentage overlap between repertoires was computed as shared unique clonotypes divided by the size of the smaller repertoire. Repertoire richness was assessed with RTK rarefaction, the Chao1 estimator, and Recon v2.1 estimates of unobserved clonotypes. Generation probabilities were computed with OLGA for all TCRbeta clonotypes obtained by the gDNA method from several donors. In its TCRdb copy, this immuneACCESS table keeps in-frame sequences only and misses some clones. Where compared with another copy, unresolved V genes explain less than half of these, and the others have no known cause. From that table come the V and J calls and clone size; the DNA was used to work out D and trimming. The sample data list over 2,000,000 clones, and just under 95% of these were observed just once. The ten most abundant clones make up under 2% of the sample.

CD8 naive samples were obtained by positive selection for CCR7 among CD45RO-negative cells, yielding a CD45RA+CCR7+ population from which TemRA cells were excluded. Healthy HIV-negative adults with no recently reported acute infections or vaccinations were included as donors. Every donor was a Caucasian adult living in Nashville, Tennessee, USA. Blood was collected by leukapheresis, and PBMCs were isolated by Ficoll-Histopaque density gradient centrifugation and then cryopreserved in liquid nitrogen vapor phase. Analytical flow cytometry was used to check the purity and quantity of each magnetically sorted T cell population. Genomic DNA was isolated from each sorted fraction and quantified by UV absorbance on a Nanodrop 2000c. Taken from the germline V gene, the CDR1 and CDR2 loops are ENHRY and SYGVKD. The CDR3 sequence holds 14 residues, the cysteine and phenylalanine included. The only DNA kept is the CDR3, 42 bases in frame from the first base. Ends trimmed: V by 10 bases, J by 0 bases; bases unmatched to a gene: 9.

This receptor was obtained from a man aged 18 to 29 in good health. Some clones in this sample may be carry-over from other donors' samples. The sample taken for sequencing was naive CD8+ T cells from PBMCs. In the paper's terms, the cell subset or site label means: CD45RA+CCR7+. Rearrangement joined TRBV10-3 to TRBJ2-7; TRBD2 fits 7 bases in the junction. The bases read TGTGCCACCAGCGGGGACGTTTCCTCCTACGAGCAGTACTTC. The translation is CATSGDVSSYEQYF.